This TCR beta chain was sequenced during a study of T cells in Graves' hyperthyroidism and ophthalmopathy. V shed 0 bases and J shed 6 bases, with 12 bases lying between them. The germline CDR1 and CDR2 sequences are MNHEY and SVGAGI. This CDR3 region has 15 residues. Findings of the study overall: Blood held most thyroid clonotypes expanded above 0.001 frequency. Ophthalmopathy prediction by the model preceded onset by a median approximately 6.1 months. Ophthalmopathy and stable hyperthyroidism were told apart by a 13 V-J model.

There were TCR beta CDR3 regions amplified from RNA transcripts. A set of HTBI primers served as the primers for a first-round RT-PCR of the TCR CDR3. TCRdb independently ran MiXCR on the multiplex PCR reads; one entry per CDR3 protein. This sample carries about 400,000 distinct CDR3 sequences, approximately 15% of them seen once, and the ten largest clones take roughly 13%. Points on this clonotype: Its antigen remains unidentified.

The rearrangement joins TRBV6-5 to TRBJ1-5; D gene uncertain. Sequencing was done on a sample of blood. The TCR was taken from a man between 18 and 29 years old with Graves' ophthalmopathy. The CDR3 DNA sequence: TGTGCCAGCAGTTACTCAGGGATTCCCGGTCAGCCCCAGCATTTT. Encoded protein: CASSYSGIPGQPQHF.